The source of this T cell receptor (beta chain) is a study of vaccination and CD4 T cells after COVID-19. At the Johns Hopkins FTIC core, DNA taken from cultured CD4+ T cells was sequenced by way of the Oncomine TCR Beta short-read assay. TCRdb reanalysed the PCR reads using MiXCR and keeps one entry per CDR3 protein. Here the sample spans about 25,000 distinct CDR3 sequences, 67% being singletons. About this clonotype itself: Its antigen is undetermined.

Germline CDR1 and CDR2: MNHNS and SASEGT. The ends were cut back, 6 bases at V and 6 bases at J, with 23 bases in the middle. This CDR3 is 16 amino acids long. Treatment: approximately nine-day PBMC culture with coronavirus spike peptide pools or control peptides (ViraFEST assay). The TCR comes from a human donor who received a COVID-19 vaccine. The chain has TRBV6-1 and TRBJ1-2, with a possible D match to TRBD1 (6 bases). This material consisted of CD4+ T cells from blood, cultured in vitro, taken after SARS-CoV-2 vaccination. As DNA, the CDR3 is TGTGCCAGCAGCCATTTAGGGGGGAGGGGAGTCAATGGCTACACCTTC. Amino acids: CASSHLGGRGVNGYTF.